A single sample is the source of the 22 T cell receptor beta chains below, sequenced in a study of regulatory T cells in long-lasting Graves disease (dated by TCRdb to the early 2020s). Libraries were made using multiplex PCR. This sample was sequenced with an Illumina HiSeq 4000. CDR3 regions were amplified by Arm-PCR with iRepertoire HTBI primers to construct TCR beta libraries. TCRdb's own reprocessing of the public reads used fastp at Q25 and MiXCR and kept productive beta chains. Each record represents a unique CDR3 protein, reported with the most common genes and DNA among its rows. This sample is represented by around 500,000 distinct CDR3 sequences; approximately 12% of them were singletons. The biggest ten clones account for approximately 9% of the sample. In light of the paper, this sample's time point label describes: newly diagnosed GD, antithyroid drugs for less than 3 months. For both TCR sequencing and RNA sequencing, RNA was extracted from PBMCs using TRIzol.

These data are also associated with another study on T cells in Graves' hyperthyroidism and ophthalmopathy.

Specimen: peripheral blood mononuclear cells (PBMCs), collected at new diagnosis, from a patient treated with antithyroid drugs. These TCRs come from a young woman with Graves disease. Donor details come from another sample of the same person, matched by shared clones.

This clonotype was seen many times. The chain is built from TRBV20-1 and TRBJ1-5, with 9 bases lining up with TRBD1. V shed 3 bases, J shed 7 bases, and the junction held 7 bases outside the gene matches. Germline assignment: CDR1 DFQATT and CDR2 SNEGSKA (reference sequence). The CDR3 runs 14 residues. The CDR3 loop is CSAREPGQGQPQHF. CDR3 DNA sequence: TGCAGTGCTAGGGAACCGGGACAGGGACAGCCCCAGCATTTT.

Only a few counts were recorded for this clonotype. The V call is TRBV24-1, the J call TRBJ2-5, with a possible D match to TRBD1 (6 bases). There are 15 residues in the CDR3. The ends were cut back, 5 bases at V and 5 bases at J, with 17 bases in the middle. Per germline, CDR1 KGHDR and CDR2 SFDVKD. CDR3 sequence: CATSATLQGGETQYF. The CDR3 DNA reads TGTGCCACCAGTGCTACATTACAGGGTGGGGAGACCCAGTACTTC.

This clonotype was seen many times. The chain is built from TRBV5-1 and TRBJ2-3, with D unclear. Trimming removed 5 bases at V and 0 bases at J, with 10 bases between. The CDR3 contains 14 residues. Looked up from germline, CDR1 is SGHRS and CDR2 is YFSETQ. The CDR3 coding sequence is TGCGCCAGCAGAGTTGGAGACAGCACAGATACGCAGTATTTT. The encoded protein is CASRVGDSTDTQYF.

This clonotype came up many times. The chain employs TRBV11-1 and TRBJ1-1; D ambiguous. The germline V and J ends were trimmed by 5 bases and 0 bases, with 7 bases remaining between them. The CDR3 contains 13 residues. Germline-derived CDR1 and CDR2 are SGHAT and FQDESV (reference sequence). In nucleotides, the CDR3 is TGTGCCAGCAGCCATAAACTGAACACTGAAGCTTTCTTT. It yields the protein CASSHKLNTEAFF.

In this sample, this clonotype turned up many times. The CDR3 protein is CASSQGLAHNEQFF. As DNA, the CDR3 is TGTGCCAGCAGCCAGGGACTAGCCCACAATGAGCAGTTCTTC. The chain joins TRBV5-8 to TRBJ2-1; TRBD2 agrees at 9 bases. Losses at the gene ends were 4 bases for V and 5 bases for J; bases not matched to a gene: 4. In germline, CDR1 is SGHTS, CDR2 YDEGEE. CDR3 length: 14 residues.

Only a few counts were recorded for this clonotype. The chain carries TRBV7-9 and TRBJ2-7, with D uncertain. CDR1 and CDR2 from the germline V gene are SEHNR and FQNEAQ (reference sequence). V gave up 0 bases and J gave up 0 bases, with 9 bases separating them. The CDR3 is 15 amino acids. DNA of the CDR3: TGTGCCAGCAGCTTAGCTCCGGTCTACTCCTACGAGCAGTACTTC. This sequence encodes CASSLAPVYSYEQYF.

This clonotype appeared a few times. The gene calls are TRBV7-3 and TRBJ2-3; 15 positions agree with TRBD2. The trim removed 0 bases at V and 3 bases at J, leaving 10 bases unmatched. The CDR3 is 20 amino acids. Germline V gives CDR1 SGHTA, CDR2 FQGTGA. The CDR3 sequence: CASSLTHGLAGGSGTDTQYF. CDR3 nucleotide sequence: TGTGCCAGCAGCTTAACCCACGGACTAGCGGGAGGGTCGGGAACAGATACGCAGTATTTT. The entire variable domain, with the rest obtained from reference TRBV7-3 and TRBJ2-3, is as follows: GAGVSQTPSNKVTEKGKYVELRCDPISGHTALYWYRQSLGQGPEFLIYFQGTGAADDSGLPNDRFFAVRPEGSVSTLKIQRTERGDSAVYLCASSLTHGLAGGSGTDTQYFGPGTRLTVL.

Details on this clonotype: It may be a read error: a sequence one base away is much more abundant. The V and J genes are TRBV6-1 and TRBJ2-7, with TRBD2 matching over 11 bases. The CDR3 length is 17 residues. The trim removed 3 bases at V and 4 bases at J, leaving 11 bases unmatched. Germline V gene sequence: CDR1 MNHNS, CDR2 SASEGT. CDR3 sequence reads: CASSDPGLAETLYEQYF. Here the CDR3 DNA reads TGTGCCAGCAGTGACCCGGGACTAGCGGAGACCCTTTACGAGCAGTACTTC.

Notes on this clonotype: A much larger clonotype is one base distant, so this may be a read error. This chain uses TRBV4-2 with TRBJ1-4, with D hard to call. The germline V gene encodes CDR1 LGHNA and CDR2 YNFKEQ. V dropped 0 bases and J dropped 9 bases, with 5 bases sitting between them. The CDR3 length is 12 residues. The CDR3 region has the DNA TGTGCCAGCAGCCAAGACGGGAAAAAACTGTTTTTT. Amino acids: CASSQDGKKLFF.

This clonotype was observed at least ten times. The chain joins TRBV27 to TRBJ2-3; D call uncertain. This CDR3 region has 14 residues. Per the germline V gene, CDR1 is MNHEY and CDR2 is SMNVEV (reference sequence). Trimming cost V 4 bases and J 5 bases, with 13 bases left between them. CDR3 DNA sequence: TGTGCCAGCAGTTCTTTCTCGGTGGAAGATACGCAGTATTTT. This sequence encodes CASSSFSVEDTQYF.

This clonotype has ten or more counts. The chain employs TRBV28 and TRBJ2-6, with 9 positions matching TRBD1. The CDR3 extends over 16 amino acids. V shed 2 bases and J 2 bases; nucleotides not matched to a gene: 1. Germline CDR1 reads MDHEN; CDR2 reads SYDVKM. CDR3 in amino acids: CASSLRDRAGANVLTF. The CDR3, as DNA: TGTGCCAGCAGTTTAAGGGACAGGGCTGGGGCCAACGTCCTGACTTTC. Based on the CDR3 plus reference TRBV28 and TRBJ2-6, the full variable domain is DVKVTQSSRYLVKRTGEKVFLECVQDMDHENMFWYRQDPGLGLRLIYFSYDVKMKEKGDIPEGYSVSREKKERFSLILESASTNQTSMYLCASSLRDRAGANVLTFGAGSRLTVL.

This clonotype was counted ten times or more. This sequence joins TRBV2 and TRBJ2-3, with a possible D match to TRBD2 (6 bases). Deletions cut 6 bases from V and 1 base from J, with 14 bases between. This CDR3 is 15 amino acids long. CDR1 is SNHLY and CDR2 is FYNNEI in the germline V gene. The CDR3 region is CASSRRWGGTDTQYF. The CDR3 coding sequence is TGTGCCAGCAGCCGAAGGTGGGGGGGCACAGATACGCAGTATTTT.

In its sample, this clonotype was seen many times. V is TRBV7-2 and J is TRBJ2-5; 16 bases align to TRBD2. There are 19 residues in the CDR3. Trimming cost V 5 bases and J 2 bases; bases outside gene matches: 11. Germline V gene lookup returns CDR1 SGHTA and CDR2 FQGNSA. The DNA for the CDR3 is TGTGCCAGCAGCCTATGGGGACTAGCGGGAGGGCGGGCTCAAGAGACCCAGTACTTC. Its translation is CASSLWGLAGGRAQETQYF.

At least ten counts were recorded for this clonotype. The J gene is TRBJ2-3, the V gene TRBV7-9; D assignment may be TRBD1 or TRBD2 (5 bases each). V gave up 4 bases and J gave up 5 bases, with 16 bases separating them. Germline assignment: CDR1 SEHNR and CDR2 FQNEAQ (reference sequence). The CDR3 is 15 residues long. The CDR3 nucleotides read TGTGCCAGCAGCTCCCCCAGGGCTAGCCGAGATACGCAGTATTTT. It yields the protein CASSSPRASRDTQYF.

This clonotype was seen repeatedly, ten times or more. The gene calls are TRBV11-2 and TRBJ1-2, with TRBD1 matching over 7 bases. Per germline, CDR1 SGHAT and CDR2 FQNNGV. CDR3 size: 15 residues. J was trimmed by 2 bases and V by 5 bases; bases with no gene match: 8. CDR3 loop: CASSVGQNLNYGYTF. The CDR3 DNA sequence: TGTGCCAGCAGCGTGGGACAGAACTTAAACTATGGCTACACCTTC.

The CDR3 is CASSGPTNEKLFF. The CDR3 bases are TGTGCCAGCAGTGGGCCGACGAACGAAAAACTGTTTTTT. This chain joins TRBV25-1 and TRBJ1-4; D call uncertain. V gave up 4 bases and J gave up 8 bases, with 11 bases separating them. The germline gives CDR1 MGHDK, CDR2 SYGVNS. The CDR3 length is 13 residues.

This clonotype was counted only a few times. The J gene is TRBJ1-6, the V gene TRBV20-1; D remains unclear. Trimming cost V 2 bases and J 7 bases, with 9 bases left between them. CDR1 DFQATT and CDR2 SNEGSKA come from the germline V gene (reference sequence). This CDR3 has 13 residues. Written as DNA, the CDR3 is TGCAGTGCTAGATGGACGGAAAATTCACCCCTCCACTTT. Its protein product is CSARWTENSPLHF.

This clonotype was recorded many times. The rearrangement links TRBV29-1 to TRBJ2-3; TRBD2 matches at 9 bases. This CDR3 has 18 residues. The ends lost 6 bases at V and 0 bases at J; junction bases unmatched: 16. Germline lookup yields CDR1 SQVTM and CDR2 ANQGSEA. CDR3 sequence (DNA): TGCAGCGTCGCTAGCGGGAAACCCCTTCCGTCTAGCACAGATACGCAGTATTTT. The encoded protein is CSVASGKPLPSSTDTQYF.

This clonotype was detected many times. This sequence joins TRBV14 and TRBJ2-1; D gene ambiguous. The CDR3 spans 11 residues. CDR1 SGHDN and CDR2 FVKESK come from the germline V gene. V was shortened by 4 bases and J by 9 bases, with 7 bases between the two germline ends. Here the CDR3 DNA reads TGTGCCAGCAGCCGTGGAACTGAGCAGTTCTTC. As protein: CASSRGTEQFF.

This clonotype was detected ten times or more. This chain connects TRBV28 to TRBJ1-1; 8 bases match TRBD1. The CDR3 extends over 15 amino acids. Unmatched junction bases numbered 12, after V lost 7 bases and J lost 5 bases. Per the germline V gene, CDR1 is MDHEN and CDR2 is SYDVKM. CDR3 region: CASNVPGQGQTEAFF. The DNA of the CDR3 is TGTGCCAGCAATGTCCCCGGACAGGGTCAAACTGAAGCTTTCTTT.

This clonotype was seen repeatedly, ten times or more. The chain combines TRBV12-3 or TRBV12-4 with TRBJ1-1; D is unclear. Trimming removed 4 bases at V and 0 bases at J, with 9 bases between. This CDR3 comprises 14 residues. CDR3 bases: TGTGCCAGCAGTTCTACAGTCTTGAACACTGAAGCTTTCTTT. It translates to CASSSTVLNTEAFF.

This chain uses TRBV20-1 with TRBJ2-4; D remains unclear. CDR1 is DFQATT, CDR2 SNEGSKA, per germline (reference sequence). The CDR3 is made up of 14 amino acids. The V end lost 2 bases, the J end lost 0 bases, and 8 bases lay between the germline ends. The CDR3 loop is CSARFPLAKNIQYF. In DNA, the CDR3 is TGCAGTGCTAGATTCCCTTTAGCCAAAAACATTCAGTACTTC.